Detailed here is one TCR beta chain. No antigen is known for it. This entry belongs to a study of blood T cells in healthy people across ages. Broader study findings: CMV status of donors was not determined, possibly confounding expanded clonotype changes.

Primed by a sample-barcoded 5' primer and a J-beta primer mix, a second PCR proceeded for 7 to 11 cycles. All samples yielded 3 million or more CDR3-containing paired-end reads. TCRdb fed the 5' RACE reads into MiXCR, producing one record per CDR3 protein. The sample holds approximately 810,000 distinct CDR3 sequences, 25% to 30% seen once. No fewer than 6 million PBMCs went into each sample. This receptor was taken from a woman older than 75 in good health. The sequenced material came from blood.

CDR3 amino acids: CSAATPADSPRVTQYF. CDR3 bases: TGCAGTGCCGCAACCCCGGCAGATAGTCCAAGAGTGACCCAGTACTTC. J is TRBJ2-5 and V is TRBV20-1; D gene uncertain. Germline V gives CDR1 DFQATT, CDR2 SNEGSKA (reference sequence). V dropped 6 bases and J dropped 7 bases, with 27 bases sitting between them. The CDR3 sequence is 16 residues long.